This TCR beta chain was captured by sequencing in a study of beta chain features in type 1 diabetes. Per the germline V gene, CDR1 is SGHTA and CDR2 is FQGNSA. The ends lost 2 bases at V and 7 bases at J; junction bases unmatched: 5. This CDR3 is 15 amino acids long. This clone appeared a few times. What it binds is not known. Whole-study results and caveats: Among patients, naive, central memory and Treg TCRB repertoires appeared more similar than among healthy donors.

Expressed TCRB transcripts were sequenced, since all the RNA that had been isolated was reverse transcribed. The data were produced by immunoSEQ multiplex PCR, yet TCRdb's version contains in-frame clones alone and is incomplete. The sample gives about 150,000 clones, 11% of which show up once; roughly 2% is in the top ten. The clonotype originates from a man between 18 and 29 years old in good health. The rearrangement joins TRBV7-2 to TRBJ2-1; TRBD1 agrees at 10 bases. Material for sequencing was central memory CD4+ T cells from blood. The chain's CDR3 is CASSLMGQGLNEQFF. The CDR3 DNA reads TGTGCCAGCAGCTTAATGGGACAGGGGTTGAATGAGCAGTTCTTC.